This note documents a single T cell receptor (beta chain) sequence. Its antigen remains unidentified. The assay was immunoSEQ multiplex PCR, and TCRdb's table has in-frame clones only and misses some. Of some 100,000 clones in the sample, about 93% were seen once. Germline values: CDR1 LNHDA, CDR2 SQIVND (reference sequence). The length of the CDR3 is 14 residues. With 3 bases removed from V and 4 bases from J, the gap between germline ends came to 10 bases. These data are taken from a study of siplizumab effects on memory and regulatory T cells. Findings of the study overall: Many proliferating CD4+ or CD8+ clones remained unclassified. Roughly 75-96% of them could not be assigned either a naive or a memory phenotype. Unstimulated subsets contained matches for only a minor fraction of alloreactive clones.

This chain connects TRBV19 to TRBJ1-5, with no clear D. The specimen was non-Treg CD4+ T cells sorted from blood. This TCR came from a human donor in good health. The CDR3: CASSMSSVNQPQHF. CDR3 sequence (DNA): TGTGCCAGTAGTATGTCCAGCGTAAATCAGCCCCAGCATTTT. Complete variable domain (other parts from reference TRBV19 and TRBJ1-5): DGGITQSPKYLFRKEGQNVTLSCEQNLNHDAMYWYRQDPGQGLRLIYYSQIVNDFQKGDIAEGYSVSREKKESFPLTVTSAQKNPTAFYLCASSMSSVNQPQHFGDGTRLSIL.